The 30 T cell receptor beta chains in this list originate from one sample, sequenced in a study of blood T cell repertoires in COVID-19. Sequencing was performed with immunoSEQ multiplex PCR; in TCRdb, only in-frame clones are kept and a portion is missing. The sample yields about 64,000 clones, under 80% seen once. Sequenced sample: PBMCs or T cells enriched from blood (not recorded which). All receptors derive from a woman in her sixties who had been exposed to COVID-19.

This clone occurred a few times. This sequence joins TRBV5-6 and TRBJ2-7; a possible D gene is TRBD2 (5 bases). The V and J ends lost 7 bases and 4 bases respectively, with 15 bases between them. There are 13 residues in the CDR3. The V gene's germline CDR1 is SGHDT and CDR2 YYEEEE. The CDR3 region is CASSTGRGYEQYF. The CDR3 bases are TGTGCCAGCTCCACTGGCCGGGGTTACGAGCAGTACTTC.

This clone has just a few counts. CDR3 in amino acids: CASSRTGSDQPQHF. CDR3 bases: TGCGCCAGCAGTAGGACAGGATCGGATCAGCCCCAGCATTTT. This sequence joins TRBV10-2 and TRBJ1-5; 7 bases agree with TRBD1. With 5 bases clipped from V and 5 bases from J, the junction kept 6 bases outside the gene matches. There are 14 residues in the CDR3. Germline CDR1 WSHSY, CDR2 SAAADI.

This sequence joins TRBV24-1 and TRBJ2-1; possible D gene TRBD1, 6 bases. Germline CDR1 and CDR2: KGHDR and SFDVKD. This CDR3 spans 16 amino acids. Trimming left V 1 base short and J 4 bases short, with 13 bases between. This chain's CDR3 is CATSDFDRTQYNEQFF. CDR3 DNA: TGTGCCACCAGTGATTTCGACAGGACTCAGTACAATGAGCAGTTCTTC.

The chain recombines TRBV6-5 with TRBJ1-4; D is ambiguous. V was clipped by 0 bases and J by 13 bases, with 15 bases between them. This CDR3 has 14 residues. Germline-derived CDR1 and CDR2 are MNHEY and SVGAGI. CDR3 region: CASSYSLQRGVLFF. The CDR3 DNA reads TGTGCCAGCAGTTACTCGCTTCAGAGAGGAGTACTGTTTTTT.

This rearrangement joins TRBV2 to TRBJ2-1; 11 bases are shared with TRBD2. Per the germline V gene, CDR1 is SNHLY and CDR2 is FYNNEI. The CDR3 runs to 15 residues. J was trimmed by 7 bases and V by 5 bases; bases with no gene match: 7. The CDR3: CASSRISGRDNEQFF. CDR3 coding DNA: TGTGCCAGCAGTCGAATTAGCGGGAGGGATAATGAGCAGTTCTTC.

A few counts support this clone. The V and J genes are TRBV5-4 and TRBJ1-2; 7 positions match TRBD1. V dropped 1 base and J dropped 0; count of bases not matched to a gene: 6. CDR3 length equals 16 residues. From germline, CDR1 is SGHNT and CDR2 YYREEE (reference sequence). CDR3 sequence reads: CASSLRGGPANYGYTF. The CDR3 bases are TGTGCCAGCAGCTTGAGAGGGGGCCCAGCTAACTATGGCTACACCTTC.

V is TRBV30 and J is TRBJ2-7, with D uncertain. The ends were cut back, 3 bases at V and 6 bases at J, with 12 bases in the middle. CDR3 length: 12 residues. Germline V gene lookup returns CDR1 GTSNPN and CDR2 SVGIG (reference sequence). The CDR3 region is CAWSGRHLEQYF. The CDR3 region has the DNA TGTGCCTGGAGCGGAAGACATCTCGAGCAGTACTTC.

This chain joins TRBV5-1 and TRBJ2-1; 9 bases are shared with TRBD2. The CDR3 runs to 18 residues. V was clipped by 4 bases and J by 1 base; unmatched bases: 12. CDR1 is SGHRS and CDR2 is YFSETQ in the germline V gene. CDR3 bases: TGCGCCAGCAGCGGGGACGGTAATAGCGGGGGTTCCTACAATGAGCAGTTCTTC. It codes for CASSGDGNSGGSYNEQFF.

This clone has just one count. The rearrangement uses TRBV30 and TRBJ2-7, with no clear D. This CDR3 contains 11 residues. CDR1 and CDR2 from the germline V gene are GTSNPN and SVGIG (reference sequence). Trimming left V 4 bases short and J 4 bases short, with 8 bases between. The CDR3 DNA reads TGTGCCTGGAAACTCGAATACGAGCAGTACTTC. Its protein product is CAWKLEYEQYF.

The DNA for the CDR3 is TGTGCCAGCAGTCCCACAGGGGGTCACTATGGCTACACCTTC. Translating it yields CASSPTGGHYGYTF. The rearrangement joins TRBV28 to TRBJ1-2, with 8 bases identical to TRBD1. The J segment lost 3 bases and the V segment lost 5 bases, leaving 5 bases of the junction unmatched. CDR3 length: 14 amino acids. Per the germline V gene, CDR1 is MDHEN and CDR2 is SYDVKM.

V usage is TRBV28 and J usage is TRBJ1-2; D gene unclear. Per germline, CDR1 MDHEN and CDR2 SYDVKM. V was clipped by 9 bases and J by 5 bases, with 16 bases between them. This CDR3 is built from 13 residues. CDR3 protein: CASTRAGIYGYTF. Here the CDR3 DNA reads TGTGCCAGTACTCGTGCGGGGATATATGGCTACACCTTC.

The gene calls are TRBV6-5 and TRBJ2-6, with TRBD1 identical over 7 bases. CDR1 and CDR2 (germline): MNHEY, SVGAGI. With V trimmed by 8 bases and J by 2 bases, 6 bases remained unmatched. This CDR3 is built from 15 residues. The chain's CDR3 is CASELQGTGANVLTF. DNA for the CDR3: TGTGCCAGCGAATTACAGGGGACTGGGGCCAACGTCCTGACTTTC.

This chain uses TRBV10-3 with TRBJ2-1, with a weak D call TRBD2 (6 bases). Germline assignment: CDR1 ENHRY and CDR2 SYGVKD. The CDR3 has 15 amino acids. Between the trimmed V and J ends, which lost 6 bases and 0 bases, there was a span of 12 bases. CDR3 residues: CAIRNGGSSYNEQFF. CDR3 sequence (DNA): TGTGCCATCAGGAACGGGGGTAGCTCCTACAATGAGCAGTTCTTC.

The rearrangement uses TRBV19 and TRBJ1-3; tentatively, D is TRBD1 (6 bases). Germline V gene sequence: CDR1 LNHDA, CDR2 SQIVND (reference sequence). Trimming stripped 10 bases from V and 2 bases from J, with 21 bases between. The CDR3 length is 16 residues. The CDR3 region has the DNA TGTGCCATCGCCCCGGGACAACTACAACCTGGAAACACCATATATTTT. Residues: CAIAPGQLQPGNTIYF. The full variable domain, in which reference TRBV19 and TRBJ1-3 provide the parts outside the CDR3, is DGGITQSPKYLFRKEGQNVTLSCEQNLNHDAMYWYRQDPGQGLRLIYYSQIVNDFQKGDIAEGYSVSREKKESFPLTVTSAQKNPTAFYLCAIAPGQLQPGNTIYFGEGSWLTVV.

This clone showed up just once. The chain links TRBV28 to TRBJ2-3; D perhaps matches TRBD1 (6 bases). Germline V gene sequence: CDR1 MDHEN, CDR2 SYDVKM. Trimming shortened V by 5 bases and J by 7 bases, and 13 bases separated the two germline ends. This CDR3 has 13 amino acids. The CDR3 DNA follows: TGTGCCAGCAGTCGGACAGTCCGACATACGCAGTATTTT. Translating it yields CASSRTVRHTQYF. Supplemented by reference TRBV28 and TRBJ2-3, the full variable domain reads DVKVTQSSRYLVKRTGEKVFLECVQDMDHENMFWYRQDPGLGLRLIYFSYDVKMKEKGDIPEGYSVSREKKERFSLILESASTNQTSMYLCASSRTVRHTQYFGPGTRLTVL.

The rearrangement uses TRBV12-5 and TRBJ1-2; D is perhaps TRBD1 (5 bases). Trimming cost V 1 base and J 2 bases, with 8 bases left between them. The CDR3 length is 14 residues. Germline values: CDR1 LGHNT, CDR2 FRNRAP. CDR3 amino acids: CASGLETDNYGYTF. The CDR3 coding sequence is TGTGCTAGTGGTTTGGAGACAGACAACTATGGCTACACCTTC.

CDR3 region: CASSDRVGGYTF. CDR3 in DNA: TGTGCCAGCAGTGACAGGGTTGGGGGCTACACCTTC. The chain carries TRBV12-3 or TRBV12-4 and TRBJ1-2; TRBD1 matches 7 bases. The junction had 5 bases not matched to a gene; V was cut back by 5 bases and J by 8 bases. The CDR3 is made up of 12 amino acids.

The chain has TRBV28 and TRBJ2-5, with D possibly being TRBD2 (5 bases). V lost 6 bases and J lost 4, with 6 bases in between. The CDR3 runs 11 residues. The germline gives CDR1 MDHEN, CDR2 SYDVKM. CDR3 bases: TGTGCCAGCAGGGGGAGAGAGACCCAGTACTTC. It is translated as CASRGRETQYF.

The chain uses TRBV3-1 (or the pseudogene TRBV3-2) and TRBJ2-1, with TRBD2 matching 7 bases. The CDR3 loop spans 13 amino acids. Germline V gives CDR1 LGHDT, CDR2 YNNKEL (reference sequence). V was pared by 4 bases and J by 10 bases, with 7 bases of the junction left unmatched. The CDR3 loop reads CASSRLLASEQFF. The CDR3 nucleotides are TGTGCCAGCAGCCGCCTACTAGCGAGCGAGCAGTTCTTC.

The chain uses TRBV7-3 and TRBJ1-5, with D perhaps TRBD1 (5 bases). The V end lost 1 base, the J end lost 11 bases, and 12 bases lay between the germline ends. Germline CDR1 SGHTA, CDR2 FQGTGA. The CDR3 covers 13 residues. CDR3 protein: CASSLRSGETQHF. The DNA of the CDR3 is TGTGCCAGCAGCTTAAGATCGGGGGAAACCCAGCATTTT.

This chain links TRBV12-3 or TRBV12-4 with TRBJ2-7; D is undetermined. V was cut by 5 bases and J by 5 bases, with 7 bases left in between. The CDR3 length is 11 residues. The CDR3 loop reads CASSQSHEQYF. The CDR3 DNA follows: TGTGCCAGCAGTCAGTCACACGAGCAGTACTTC.

The chain carries TRBV7-3 and TRBJ2-1; D is possibly TRBD2 (7 bases). Trimming removed 5 bases at V and 6 bases at J, with 17 bases between. Germline CDR1 and CDR2: SGHTA and FQGTGA. This CDR3 contains 15 residues. CDR3 protein: CASSREGGAANEQFF. CDR3 bases: TGTGCCAGCAGCCGAGAAGGGGGGGCCGCCAATGAGCAGTTCTTC.

The chain recombines TRBV19 with TRBJ2-1, with D maybe TRBD2 (5 bases). The CDR3 contains 14 residues. The V end was cut by 2 bases, the J end by 7 bases, with 12 bases between. Germline V CDR1 and CDR2: LNHDA, SQIVND (reference sequence). The DNA for the CDR3 is TGTGCCAGTAGTATAAACGGACTTATTAATGAGCAGTTCTTC. This sequence encodes CASSINGLINEQFF.

The V call is TRBV6-4, the J call TRBJ2-7, with 14 positions matching TRBD2. The germline V gene has CDR1 MRHNA and CDR2 SNTAGT. After removal of 5 bases from V and 6 bases from J, the junction contained 6 bases not matched to a gene. There are 15 residues in the CDR3. CDR3 loop: CASSPTSGGAVEQYF. The CDR3 region has the DNA TGTGCCAGCAGTCCGACTAGCGGGGGGGCGGTCGAGCAGTACTTC.

This clone came up a few times. The rearrangement uses TRBV4-3 and TRBJ1-2; 10 bases fit TRBD1. The ends lost 0 bases at V and 6 bases at J; junction bases unmatched: 7. Germline CDR1 LGHNA, CDR2 YSLEER. CDR3 size: 16 residues. CDR3: CASSQDQGTGVDGYTF. The CDR3 DNA is TGCGCCAGCAGCCAAGATCAAGGGACAGGGGTGGATGGCTACACCTTC.

This clone was detected a few times. Other DNA sequences within the sample encode an identical CDR3. The CDR3 here is CASSLSGSGYTF. The CDR3 DNA follows: TGTGCCAGCAGTTTATCAGGTAGTGGCTACACCTTC. The chain carries TRBV28 and TRBJ1-2; no reliable D call. V lost 1 base, J lost 7 bases, and 7 bases lay in between. This CDR3 has 12 residues. Germline values: CDR1 MDHEN, CDR2 SYDVKM.

The chain links TRBV6-4 to TRBJ2-5; TRBD2 might be the D (6 bases). Germline V lookup: CDR1 MRHNA, CDR2 SNTAGT. The CDR3 has 14 residues. The V end lost 5 bases, the J end lost 0 bases, and 10 bases lay between the germline ends. This CDR3 is CASSLAADQETQYF. As DNA, the CDR3 is TGTGCCAGCAGTTTAGCGGCAGACCAAGAGACCCAGTACTTC.

This sequence joins TRBV15 and TRBJ2-7; D is possibly TRBD2 (5 bases). The germline CDR1 and CDR2 sequences are LNHNV and YYDKDF (reference sequence). The V end lost 3 bases, the J end lost 3 bases, and 12 bases lay between the germline ends. This CDR3 contains 14 residues. DNA for the CDR3: TGTGCCACCAGCAGGCGGGCGTCAAGCTACGAGCAGTACTTC. Translated, it gives CATSRRASSYEQYF.

This clone is a singleton in its sample. The gene calls are TRBV18 and TRBJ2-1, with 8 bases matching TRBD2. Germline V gene lookup returns CDR1 KGHSH and CDR2 LQKENI. The CDR3 extends over 16 amino acids. Trimming cost V 6 bases and J 0 bases; bases outside gene matches: 7. CDR3 in DNA: TGTGCCAGCTCGCAGACTAGCGCCAGCTCCTACAATGAGCAGTTCTTC. This encodes CASSQTSASSYNEQFF.

This sequence joins TRBV6-5 and TRBJ1-2; TRBD1 might be the D (5 bases). Germline V gives CDR1 MNHEY, CDR2 SVGAGI. This CDR3 has 14 amino acids. The V end was cut by 6 bases, the J end by 5 bases, with 16 bases between. CDR3 region: CASRAQGWVYGYTF. The CDR3 DNA is TGTGCCAGCAGGGCCCAGGGCTGGGTGTATGGCTACACCTTC.